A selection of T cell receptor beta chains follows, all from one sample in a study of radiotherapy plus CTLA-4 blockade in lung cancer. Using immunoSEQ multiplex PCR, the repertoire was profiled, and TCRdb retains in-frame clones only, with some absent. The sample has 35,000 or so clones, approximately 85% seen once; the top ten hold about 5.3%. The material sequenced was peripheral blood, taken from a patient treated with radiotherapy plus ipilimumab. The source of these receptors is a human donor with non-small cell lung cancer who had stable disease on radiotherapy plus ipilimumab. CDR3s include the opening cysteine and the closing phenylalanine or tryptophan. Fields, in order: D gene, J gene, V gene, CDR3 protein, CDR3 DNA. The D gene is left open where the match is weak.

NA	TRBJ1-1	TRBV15	CATSKSTGNTEAFF	TGTGCCACCAGCAAAAGTACAGGGAACACTGAAGCTTTCTTT
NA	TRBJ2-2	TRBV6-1	CASIRGLSTGELFF	TGTGCCAGCATTAGGGGATTAAGCACCGGGGAGCTGTTTTTT
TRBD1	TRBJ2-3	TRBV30	CAGDRGADTQYF	TGTGCCGGAGACAGGGGGGCAGATACGCAGTATTTT
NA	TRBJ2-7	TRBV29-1	CSVVGQASSYEQYF	TGCAGCGTTGTGGGGCAGGCGAGCTCCTACGAGCAGTACTTC
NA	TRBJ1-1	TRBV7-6	CASSRGSGTEAFF	TGTGCCAGCAGTCGCGGGTCGGGGACTGAAGCTTTCTTT
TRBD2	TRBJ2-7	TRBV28	CASRMGDERGAYEQYF	TGTGCCAGCAGGATGGGAGATGAGCGGGGTGCCTACGAGCAGTACTTC
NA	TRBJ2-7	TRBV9	CASSVNSGYEQYF	TGTGCCAGCAGCGTAAATAGCGGCTACGAGCAGTACTTC
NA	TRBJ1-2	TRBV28	CASTYGPGGRGYGYTF	TGTGCCAGCACCTACGGGCCCGGGGGAAGAGGGTATGGCTACACCTTC
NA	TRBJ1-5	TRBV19	CASRGRRDQPQHF	TGTGCCAGTAGAGGGAGGCGAGATCAGCCCCAGCATTTT
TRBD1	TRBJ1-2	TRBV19	CASRAGQGADGYTF	TGTGCCAGTAGGGCTGGACAGGGGGCAGATGGCTACACCTTC
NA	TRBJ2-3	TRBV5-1	CASSLEQGNTGTQYF	TGCGCCAGCAGCTTGGAACAGGGAAACACAGGTACGCAGTATTTT
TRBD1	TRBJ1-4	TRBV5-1	CASSPYSGTGNEKLFF	TGCGCCAGCAGCCCGTACTCCGGGACAGGGAATGAAAAACTGTTTTTT
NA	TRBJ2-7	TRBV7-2	CASSLQGGYYEQYF	TGTGCCAGCAGCTTGCAGGGGGGTTACTACGAGCAGTACTTC
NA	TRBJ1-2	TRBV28	CASSNARDYGYTF	TGTGCCAGTTCCAACGCCCGGGACTATGGCTACACCTTC
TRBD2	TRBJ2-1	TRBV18	CASSPGREEAFFRFF	TGTGCCAGCTCACCGGGGCGGGAGGAGGCATTTTTCAGGTTCTTC
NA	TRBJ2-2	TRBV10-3	CAISESNPVQANTGELFF	TGTGCCATCAGTGAGTCGAACCCAGTACAGGCGAACACCGGGGAGCTGTTTTTT
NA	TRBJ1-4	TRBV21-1	CASSTRTAEGKLFF	TGTGCCAGCAGCACCCGGACAGCCGAGGGAAAACTGTTTTTT
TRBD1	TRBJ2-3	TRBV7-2	CASSLARQGADTQYF	TGTGCCAGCAGCTTAGCGCGACAGGGGGCAGATACGCAGTATTTT
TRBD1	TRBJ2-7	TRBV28	CASSYQPGQGSEQYF	TGTGCCAGCAGTTACCAGCCGGGACAGGGCAGCGAGCAGTACTTC
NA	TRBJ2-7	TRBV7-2	CASSLARQVSYEQYF	TGTGCCAGCAGCTTAGCGCGACAGGTCTCCTACGAGCAGTACTTC
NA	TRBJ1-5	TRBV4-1	CASSQDRGGYSNQPQHF	TGCGCCAGCAGCCAAGATCGCGGGGGCTATAGCAATCAGCCCCAGCATTTT
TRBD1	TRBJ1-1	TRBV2	CARLGATGSLTEAFF	TGTGCCAGACTGGGGGCGACAGGGAGTTTAACTGAAGCTTTCTTT
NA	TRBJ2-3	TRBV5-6	CASSLAGTAGDTQYF	TGTGCCAGCAGCTTGGCCGGGACAGCGGGAGATACGCAGTATTTT
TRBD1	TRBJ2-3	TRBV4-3	CASTQGQGVTDTQYF	TGCGCCAGCACCCAAGGACAGGGGGTAACAGATACGCAGTATTTT
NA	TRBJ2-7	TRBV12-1	CASSCRRAGEREQYF	TGTGCCAGCAGCTGCCGTCGGGCGGGAGAGAGGGAGCAGTACTTC
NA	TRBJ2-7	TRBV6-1	CASRREGGSSYEQYF	TGTGCCAGCAGGAGAGAAGGCGGTTCCTCCTACGAGCAGTACTTC
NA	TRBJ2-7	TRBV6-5	CASSLRDYEQYF	TGTGCCAGCAGTCTCCGGGACTACGAGCAGTACTTC
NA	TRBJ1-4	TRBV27	CASSPLATNEKLFF	TGTGCCAGCAGTCCTCTTGCAACTAATGAAAAACTGTTTTTT
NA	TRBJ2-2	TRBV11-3	CASSARSGRNTGELFF	TGTGCCAGCAGCGCCCGAAGCGGAAGAAACACCGGGGAGCTGTTTTTT
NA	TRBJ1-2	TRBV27	CAPAFEGYGYTF	TGTGCCCCAGCGTTTGAGGGCTATGGCTACACCTTC
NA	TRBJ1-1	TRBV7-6	CASSLEAGATEAFF	TGTGCCAGCAGCTTAGAGGCGGGGGCCACTGAAGCTTTCTTT
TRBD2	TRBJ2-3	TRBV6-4	CASSGTGGSTDTQYF	TGTGCCAGCAGTGGTACGGGAGGGAGCACAGATACGCAGTATTTT